This T cell receptor (beta chain) was observed in a study of T cell clonality in common variable immunodeficiency. Whole-study findings and limits: Compared with controls, CVID subjects had fewer shared TCRbeta clones.

As to this clone: The target antigen is unknown.

Data came from immunoSEQ multiplex PCR; TCRdb stores just in-frame clones and leaves some out. Listed for the sample are approximately 44,000 clones, none seen a single time. This clonotype was obtained from a person aged 18 to 75 in good health. Sequenced sample: peripheral blood mononuclear cells.

CDR3 in amino acids: CASSYPETYNEQFF. The part of the CDR3 DNA that was read is TGCGCCAGCAGTTATCCAGAGACCTACAATGAG. The chain carries TRBV5-1 and TRBJ2-1; D not certain. From the germline J gene comes the end of the CDR3, since the read stops 3 residues before it. Germline values: CDR1 SGHRS, CDR2 YFSETQ. The V end was cut by 5 bases, the J end by 2 bases, with 11 bases between. This CDR3 is 14 amino acids long.